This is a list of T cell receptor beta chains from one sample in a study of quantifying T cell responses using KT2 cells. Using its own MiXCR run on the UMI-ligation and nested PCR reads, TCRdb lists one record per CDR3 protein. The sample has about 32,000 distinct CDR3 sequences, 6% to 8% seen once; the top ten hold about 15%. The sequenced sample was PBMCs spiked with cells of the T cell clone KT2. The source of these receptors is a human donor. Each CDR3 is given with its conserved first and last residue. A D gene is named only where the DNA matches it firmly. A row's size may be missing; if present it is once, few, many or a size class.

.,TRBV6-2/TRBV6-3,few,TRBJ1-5,TGTGCCAGCAGTTACATGTTGTTCAGAGGCAATCAGCCCCAGCATTTT,CASSYMLFRGNQPQHF
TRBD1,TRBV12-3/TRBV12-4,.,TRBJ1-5,TGTGCCAGCAGTTTAGAAGGGACAGGGGGATATCAGCACCAGCATTTT,CASSLEGTGGYQHQHF
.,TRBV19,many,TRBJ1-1,TGTGCCAGTAGTTCATGGGACACTGAAGCTTTCTTT,CASSSWDTEAFF
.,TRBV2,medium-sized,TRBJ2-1,TGTGCCAGCAGTCTGACTGGACGGGATGAGCAGTTCTTC,CASSLTGRDEQFF
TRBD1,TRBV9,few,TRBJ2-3,TGTGCCAGCAGCGGGGGCGGACAGGGGAGGGGAGATACGCAGTATTTT,CASSGGGQGRGDTQYF
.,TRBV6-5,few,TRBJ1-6,TGTGCCAGCAGTTACGCGGCAGGGAGCTCCTATAATTCACCCCTCCACTTT,CASSYAAGSSYNSPLHF
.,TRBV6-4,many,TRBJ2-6,TGTGCCAGCAGTGAGGAGTTCTCTGGGGCCAACGTCCTGACTTTC,CASSEEFSGANVLTF
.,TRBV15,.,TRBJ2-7,TGTGCCACCAGCTCTTCGAGGACAGCCGAGCAGTACTTC,CATSSSRTAEQYF
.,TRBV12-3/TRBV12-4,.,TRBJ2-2,TGTGCCATCCGGCTAAAGGGGGGGTTTTTCACCGGGGAGCTGTTTTTT,CAIRLKGGFFTGELFF
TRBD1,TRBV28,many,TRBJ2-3,TGTGCCAGCAGTTCCCTTCAGGGGGGCACAGATACGCAGTATTTT,CASSSLQGGTDTQYF
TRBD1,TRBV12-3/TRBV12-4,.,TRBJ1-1,TGTGCCAGCAATAACAGGGGAGCGGACACTGAAGCTTTCTTT,CASNNRGADTEAFF
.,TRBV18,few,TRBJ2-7,TGTGCCAGCTCCCCCCGCCAACAGGGAAAGGGCGAGCAGTACTTC,CASSPRQQGKGEQYF
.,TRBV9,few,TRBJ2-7,TGTGCCAGCAGCCCCCACGGGAGTGACGACGAGCAGTACTTC,CASSPHGSDDEQYF
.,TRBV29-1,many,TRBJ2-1,TGCAGCGTTGTTAGCAAAAATGAGCAGTTCTTC,CSVVSKNEQFF
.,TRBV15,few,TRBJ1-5,TGTGCCACCAGGAGGGGGGGGTCGAATCAGCCCCAGCATTTT,CATRRGGSNQPQHF
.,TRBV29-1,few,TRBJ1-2,TGCAGCGTTGTACTTGGAGGAGGCTACACCTTC,CSVVLGGGYTF
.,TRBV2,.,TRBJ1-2,TGTGCCAGCAGAGCCCGGGACAACTATGGCTACACCTTC,CASRARDNYGYTF
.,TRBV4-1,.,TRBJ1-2,TGCGCCAGCAGCCAAGATAGTGGGTCAGGGTCCCTTTTGTTTGGCTACACCTTC,CASSQDSGSGSLLFGYTF
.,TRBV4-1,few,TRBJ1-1,TGCGCCAGCAGCCCGGGGGGAGCTGAAGCTTTCTTT,CASSPGGAEAFF
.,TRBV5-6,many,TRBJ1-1,TGTGCCAGCAGCCTGGTTCAGACTGAAGCTTTCTTT,CASSLVQTEAFF
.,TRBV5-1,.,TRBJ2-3,TGCGCCAGCAGCTCTTTACTGGAGGATACGCAGTATTTT,CASSSLLEDTQYF
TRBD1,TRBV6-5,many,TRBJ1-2,TGTGCCAGCAATCGACAGGGCGTCTCGGATGGCTACACCTTC,CASNRQGVSDGYTF
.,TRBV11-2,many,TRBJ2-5,TGTGCCAGCAGCACGGGCCCCGACGGAGAGACCCAGTACTTC,CASSTGPDGETQYF
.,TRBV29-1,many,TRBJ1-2,TGCAGCGTTGGGAATAGCTATGGCTACACCTTC,CSVGNSYGYTF
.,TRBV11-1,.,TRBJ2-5,TGTGCCAGCAGCGCACGTCCGACAGAGCAAGAGACCCAGTACTTC,CASSARPTEQETQYF
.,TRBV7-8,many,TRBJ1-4,TGTGCCAGCAGTAACAGGGTTAATGAAAAACTGTTTTTT,CASSNRVNEKLFF
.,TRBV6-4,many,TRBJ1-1,TGTGCCAGCAGTGAACGGGAAAACACTGAAGCTTTCTTT,CASSERENTEAFF
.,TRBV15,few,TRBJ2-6,TGTGCCACCAGCAGAGATTCAGGGGCCAACGTCCTGACTTTC,CATSRDSGANVLTF
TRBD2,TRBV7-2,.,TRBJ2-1,TGTGCCAGCAGCTTAGTCGGGGGGAGCTACAATGAGCAGTTCTTC,CASSLVGGSYNEQFF
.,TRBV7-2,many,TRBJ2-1,TGTGCCAGCAGGAGGAGTGAACGGGACACTGTCGGCAATGAGCAGTTCTTC,CASRRSERDTVGNEQFF
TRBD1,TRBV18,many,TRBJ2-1,TGTGCCAGCTCAAGGGGGCGGTCCAATGAGCAGTTCTTC,CASSRGRSNEQFF
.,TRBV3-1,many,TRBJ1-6,TGTGCCAGCAGCCAAGGGGTCGGTTTTAATTCACCCCTCCACTTT,CASSQGVGFNSPLHF
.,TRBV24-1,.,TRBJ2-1,TGTGCCACCAGGCCGGCAGCGGGTTTAAGCAATGAGCAGTTCTTC,CATRPAAGLSNEQFF
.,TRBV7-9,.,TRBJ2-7,TGTGCCAGCAGCGCTCTGGAGGGTCGTCCCTACGAGCAGTACTTC,CASSALEGRPYEQYF
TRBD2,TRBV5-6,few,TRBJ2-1,TGTGCCAGCAGCTTGGCCGGCTCTAGCGGGAGTGTCTACAATGAGCAGTTCTTC,CASSLAGSSGSVYNEQFF
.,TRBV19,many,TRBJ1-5,TGTGCCAGTAGTAGATTAGAGAATCAGCCCCAGCATTTT,CASSRLENQPQHF
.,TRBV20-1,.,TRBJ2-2,TGCAGTGCTAGAGCCCGATTGGCCAGCACCGGGGAGCTGTATTTT,CSARARLASTGELYF
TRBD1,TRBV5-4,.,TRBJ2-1,TGTGCCAGCAGCTTGGCCCAGACAGGGGTGAGGAGGGTCTTC,CASSLAQTGVRRVF
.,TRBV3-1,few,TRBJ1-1,TGTGCCAGCAGTCGGACAGCGAACACTGAAGCTTTCTTT,CASSRTANTEAFF
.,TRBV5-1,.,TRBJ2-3,TGCGCCAGCAGCTCCTCAACCGGGGTAGCGGATACGCAGTATTTT,CASSSSTGVADTQYF
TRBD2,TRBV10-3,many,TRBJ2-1,TGTGCCATCAGTAGTCTAGCGGGGGAGTACAATGAGCAGTTCTTC,CAISSLAGEYNEQFF
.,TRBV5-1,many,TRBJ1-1,TGCGCCAGCAGCTTGGGGGGGTTAGGCACTGAAGCTTTCTTT,CASSLGGLGTEAFF
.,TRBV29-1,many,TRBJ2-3,TGCAGCGCAAACCAGGGGACTAGCACAGATACGCAGTATTTT,CSANQGTSTDTQYF
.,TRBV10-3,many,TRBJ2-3,TGTGCCATCAGTGGGACTCCTAGCACAGATACGCAGTATTTT,CAISGTPSTDTQYF
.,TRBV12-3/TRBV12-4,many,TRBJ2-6,TGTGCCAGCAGTCCTACAGGGACTGGGGCCAACGTCCTGACTTTC,CASSPTGTGANVLTF
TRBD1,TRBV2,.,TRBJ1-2,TGTGCCAGCAGTTATAGGGACAGCCCCAACTATGGCTACACCTTC,CASSYRDSPNYGYTF
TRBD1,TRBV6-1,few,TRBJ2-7,TGTGCCAGCAGTGATGCGCAGGGGGCGGACGAGCAGTACTTC,CASSDAQGADEQYF
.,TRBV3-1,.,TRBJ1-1,TGTGCCAGCAGACCAGGAGGGGGAATAAACACTGAAGCTTTCTTT,CASRPGGGINTEAFF
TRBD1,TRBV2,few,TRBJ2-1,TGTGCCAGCAGTGGGACAGGGGGCGGTGAGCAGTTCTTC,CASSGTGGGEQFF
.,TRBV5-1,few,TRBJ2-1,TGCGCCAGCAGCTTGGACAGGGCCTACAATGAGCAGTTCTTC,CASSLDRAYNEQFF
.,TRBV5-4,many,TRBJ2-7,TGTGCCAGCAGCTTGGACACTCGGACGGCCGCCTACGAGCAGTACTTC,CASSLDTRTAAYEQYF